This T cell receptor (beta chain) is drawn from a study of OX40 agonist ivuxolimab in advanced cancers. Study-level information: Melanoma, hepatocellular carcinoma, head and neck or renal cell cancer occurred in dose-escalation patients. Eligibility admitted prior anti-PD-1, anti-PD-L1 or anti-CTLA-4 therapy; 40% to 50% had some. Three patients, one with hepatocellular carcinoma and two with cutaneous melanoma, responded partially.

The assay was immunoSEQ multiplex PCR, and TCRdb's table has in-frame clones only and misses some. The sample yields some 83,000 clones, under 95% seen once. General observations from the study: No determination was made of the antigen specificity of the expanded peripheral T cells.

On this clone: The antigen is undetermined.

Germline V gene lookup returns CDR1 SGHTA and CDR2 FQGTGA. With 2 bases removed from V and 0 bases from J, the gap between germline ends came to 8 bases. This CDR3 is 15 amino acids long. The source was CD4+ or CD8+ T cells sorted from blood, collected in a trial of the OX40 agonist ivuxolimab. The sequence came from an adult with an advanced solid tumor such as melanoma, head and neck, liver or kidney cancer. The chain has TRBV7-3 and TRBJ2-1; D is unclear. The CDR3 loop is CASSLGISSYNEQFF. CDR3 DNA sequence: TGTGCCAGCAGCTTAGGAATCAGCTCCTACAATGAGCAGTTCTTC.